These 14 T cell receptor beta chains came from one sample sequenced in a study of response to subunit inactivated influenza vaccine. TCRdb ran MiXCR on the RT-PCR reads and lists one entry per CDR3 protein. This table holds under 200,000 distinct CDR3 sequences, around a tenth found once. The specimen was CD8+ T cells sorted from PBMCs, collected around 25 months after vaccination. All receptors derive from a man between 50 and 69 years old who received an inactivated influenza vaccine.

The chain employs TRBV4-2 and TRBJ2-7, with 11 nucleotides matching TRBD1. The germline V gene has CDR1 LGHNA and CDR2 YNFKEQ. The CDR3 contains 13 residues. With 4 bases clipped from V and 6 bases from J, the junction kept 2 bases outside the gene matches. Written as DNA, the CDR3 is TGTGCCAGCAGCCCCGGGACAGGGGGCGAGCAGTACTTC. It yields the protein CASSPGTGGEQYF.

The sample holds a few counts of this clonotype. In nucleotides, the CDR3 is TGCGCCAGCAGCGCTGGACTAGAGGGGGATAATGAGCAGTTCTTC. This encodes CASSAGLEGDNEQFF. J is TRBJ2-1 and V is TRBV4-3; TRBD2 might be the D (7 bases). Germline V lookup: CDR1 LGHNA, CDR2 YSLEER. This CDR3 is built from 15 residues. Trimming removed 5 bases from V and 7 bases from J, with 18 bases in between.

In DNA, the CDR3 is TGTGCCAGCAGTTTCCCGACAAGAATGAAGAGAGTTAACTATGGCTACACCTTC. It is translated as CASSFPTRMKRVNYGYTF. The chain couples TRBV28 to TRBJ1-2, with unresolved D. CDR1 and CDR2 from the germline V gene are MDHEN and SYDVKM. Deletions cut 3 bases from V and 1 base from J, with 21 bases between. The CDR3 covers 18 residues.

The chain has TRBV20-1 and TRBJ2-5; tentatively, D is TRBD2 (7 bases). This CDR3 is 14 amino acids long. The ends were cut back, 6 bases at V and 4 bases at J, with 18 bases in the middle. Germline loops: CDR1 DFQATT, CDR2 SNEGSKA (reference sequence). CDR3 sequence reads: CSAEVGGASETQYF. CDR3 DNA: TGCAGTGCCGAAGTGGGGGGGGCCTCAGAGACCCAGTACTTC.

Many counts were recorded for this clonotype. This chain joins TRBV7-8 and TRBJ2-3, with D unresolved. The CDR3 contains 14 residues. Germline V gene lookup returns CDR1 SGHVS and CDR2 FQNEAQ. V lost 5 bases and J 4 bases, leaving 13 bases between the germline ends. The CDR3 is CASSPHGDADTQYF. DNA for the CDR3: TGTGCCAGCAGCCCCCACGGAGACGCAGATACGCAGTATTTT.

This clonotype was seen repeatedly, ten times or more. The CDR3 spells CASSATGNQPQHF. For the CDR3, the DNA is TGTGCCAGCAGTGCGACAGGCAATCAGCCCCAGCATTTT. The J gene is TRBJ1-5, the V gene TRBV2; maybe TRBD1 (5 bases). The V gene's germline CDR1 is SNHLY and CDR2 FYNNEI. This CDR3 is built from 13 residues. V shed 4 bases and J shed 2 bases, with 6 bases lying between them.

This chain connects TRBV4-1 to TRBJ2-2; no definite D call. Trimming shortened V by 0 bases and J by 6 bases, and 5 bases separated the two germline ends. From germline, CDR1 is MGHRA and CDR2 YSYEKL. The length of the CDR3 is 13 residues. The CDR3 spells CASSQETAGELFF. The CDR3 DNA reads as TGCGCCAGCAGCCAAGAGACGGCCGGGGAGCTGTTTTTT.

This clonotype was observed a few times. J is TRBJ1-2 and V is TRBV5-5; D gene uncertain. Germline values: CDR1 SGHKS, CDR2 YYEKEE (reference sequence). V lost 7 bases and J lost 5, with 15 bases in between. CDR3 size: 13 residues. Here the CDR3 reads CASAPWGGYGYTF. The CDR3, as DNA: TGTGCCAGCGCGCCTTGGGGTGGGTATGGCTACACCTTC.

Remarks on this clonotype: This may arise from a read error, as a much more abundant clone is one base away. The chain is built from TRBV29-1 and TRBJ2-2, with D perhaps TRBD1 (5 bases). Trimming took off 8 bases at V and 0 bases at J, with 10 bases between the two ends. This CDR3 comprises 13 residues. Germline CDR1 reads SQVTM; CDR2 reads ANQGSEA. CDR3 loop: CSIMTANTGELFF. In DNA form, the CDR3 reads TGCAGCATTATGACAGCGAACACCGGGGAGCTGTTTTTT.

In this sample, this clonotype turned up a few times. The CDR3 DNA reads TGCAGTGCTACCGGGACAGGGGCCTACAATGAGCAGTTCTTC. Residues: CSATGTGAYNEQFF. The chain joins TRBV20-1 to TRBJ2-1; 10 bases fit TRBD1. The CDR3 runs 14 residues. The V and J ends lost 4 bases and 2 bases, in that order; junction bases with no gene match: 2. The germline CDR1 and CDR2 sequences are DFQATT and SNEGSKA (reference sequence).

The chain couples TRBV5-1 to TRBJ2-5; D is undetermined. Germline CDR1 is SGHRS and CDR2 is YFSETQ. The CDR3 spans 13 residues. With 3 bases removed from V and 2 bases from J, the gap between germline ends came to 8 bases. The chain's CDR3 is CASSWVLQETQYF. The CDR3 DNA sequence: TGCGCCAGCAGCTGGGTACTTCAAGAGACCCAGTACTTC.

This clonotype was found a few times. The J gene is TRBJ2-7, the V gene TRBV28, with 12 bases matching TRBD2. Germline CDR1 and CDR2: MDHEN and SYDVKM. With V trimmed by 3 bases and J by 4 bases, 7 bases remained unmatched. The CDR3 loop spans 16 amino acids. The CDR3 reads CASSFLTSGSRYEQYF. Here the CDR3 DNA reads TGTGCCAGCAGTTTTCTGACTAGCGGGAGTCGTTACGAGCAGTACTTC. Supplemented by reference TRBV28 and TRBJ2-7, the full variable domain reads DVKVTQSSRYLVKRTGEKVFLECVQDMDHENMFWYRQDPGLGLRLIYFSYDVKMKEKGDIPEGYSVSREKKERFSLILESASTNQTSMYLCASSFLTSGSRYEQYFGPGTRLTVT.

As DNA, the CDR3 is TGCGCCAGCAGCCAAGATCCTCTAATAGGGTATATGGGGAATGAGCAGTTCTTC. Its protein product is CASSQDPLIGYMGNEQFF. The genes are TRBV4-3 and TRBJ2-1; no definite D call. CDR3 size: 18 residues. V was pared by 0 bases and J by 7 bases, with 22 bases between. Germline values: CDR1 LGHNA, CDR2 YSLEER.

This clonotype was seen a handful of times. This chain joins TRBV10-3 and TRBJ1-1; maybe TRBD1 (5 bases). Trimming left V 1 base short and J 5 bases short, with 11 bases between. The CDR3 length is 14 residues. CDR1 and CDR2 from the germline V gene are ENHRY and SYGVKD. In DNA, the CDR3 is TGTGCCATCAGTGAGTTTCCGGGGGGAACTGAAGCTTTCTTT. Translation gives CAISEFPGGTEAFF.